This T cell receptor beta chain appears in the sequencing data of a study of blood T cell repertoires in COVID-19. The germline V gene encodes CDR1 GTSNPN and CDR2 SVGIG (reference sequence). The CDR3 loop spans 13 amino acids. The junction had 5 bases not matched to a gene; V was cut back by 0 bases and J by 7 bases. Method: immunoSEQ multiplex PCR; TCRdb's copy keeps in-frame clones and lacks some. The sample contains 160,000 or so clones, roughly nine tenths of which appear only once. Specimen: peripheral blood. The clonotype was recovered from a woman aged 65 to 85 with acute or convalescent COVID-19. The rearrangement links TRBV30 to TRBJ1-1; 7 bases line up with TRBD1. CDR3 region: CAWSVQGMGEAFF. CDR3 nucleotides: TGTGCCTGGAGTGTACAGGGGATGGGTGAAGCTTTCTTT.